This T cell receptor beta chain was captured in a study of PD-L1 blockade in urothelial cancer. Background on the study: About nine tenths of the roughly 30 patients were men who had bladder-origin urothelial cancer.

Time point meaning: pretreatment peripheral blood. Locally advanced or metastatic urothelial carcinoma affected the patients. Findings and limits, study-wide: Blood clones associated with the tumor expanded more at 3 weeks in durable-benefit patients.

Trimming removed 5 bases at V and 3 bases at J, with 13 bases between. Germline assignment: CDR1 MNHEY and CDR2 SVGAGI. The CDR3 extends over 14 amino acids. Assay: immunoSEQ multiplex PCR; the TCRdb copy retains only in-frame clones and omits some. The table shows about 57,000 clones, with about four fifths occurring only once. In regard to this clone: Its antigen remains unidentified.

The source material was PBMCs, sampled around atezolizumab (anti-PD-L1) treatment. The V gene is TRBV6-5, the J gene TRBJ1-1; perhaps TRBD1 as D (6 bases). This TCR came from a man between 65 and 85 years old with urothelial cancer. CDR3 nucleotide sequence: TGTGCCAGCAGTAACACAGGGCAGGACACTGAAGCTTTCTTT. This sequence encodes CASSNTGQDTEAFF.